One sample yielded the 20 T cell receptor beta chains listed below, sequenced in a study of response to subunit inactivated influenza vaccine. MiXCR was run by TCRdb on the RT-PCR reads, yielding one entry per CDR3 protein. In the table there are roughly 790,000 distinct CDR3 sequences, around 21% of which are singletons. The specimen comprised PBMCs from blood, sampled approximately 5 days after vaccination. The receptor source for this set is a man in his forties or fifties who received an inactivated influenza vaccine.

This clonotype was seen only a few times. The chain carries TRBV20-1 and TRBJ2-3, with 9 bases aligning to TRBD2. CDR1 is DFQATT, CDR2 SNEGSKA, per germline (reference sequence). CDR3 length equals 13 residues. The CDR3 nucleotides read TGCGCGGGAGGGGCATCGCGGGTTGATACGCAGTATTTT. It codes for CAGGASRVDTQYF.

The rearrangement uses TRBV6-1 and TRBJ2-7; weak D call: TRBD2 (7 bases). Germline CDR1 is MNHNS and CDR2 is SASEGT. Trimming took off 3 bases at V and 4 bases at J, with 13 bases between the two ends. CDR3 length equals 14 residues. CDR3 bases: TGTGCCAGCAGTGATACGGGGGGCAGTTACGAGCAGTACTTC. As protein: CASSDTGGSYEQYF.

V gene TRBV6-5 combines with J gene TRBJ2-5; 7 nucleotides align to TRBD1. This CDR3 comprises 14 residues. CDR1 and CDR2 from the germline V gene are MNHEY and SVGAGI. V was pared by 4 bases and J by 3 bases, with 5 bases of the junction left unmatched. In nucleotides, the CDR3 is TGTGCCAGCAGTTTCAGACAGGGCAAAGAGACCCAGTACTTC. Residues: CASSFRQGKETQYF.

This clonotype occurred a few times. The chain has TRBV12-3 or TRBV12-4 and TRBJ2-4; D may be TRBD2 (5 bases). V lost 5 bases and J lost 11, with 13 bases in between. The CDR3 spans 12 residues. The CDR3 loop reads CASSLLLEVQYF. DNA for the CDR3: TGTGCCAGCAGTCTCTTACTGGAGGTTCAGTACTTC.

This clonotype was counted a few times. The genes are TRBV4-2 and TRBJ2-7; no clear D gene. CDR1 is LGHNA, CDR2 YNFKEQ, per germline. The CDR3 sequence is 16 residues long. The V end lost 1 base, the J end lost 0 bases, and 13 bases lay between the germline ends. The CDR3 region is CASSQATGRNSYEQYF. The CDR3 nucleotides are TGTGCCAGCAGCCAAGCTACGGGTCGGAACTCCTACGAGCAGTACTTC.

J is TRBJ2-5 and V is TRBV2; 15 bases line up with TRBD2. V lost 4 bases and J lost 3; bases outside the gene matches: 3. This CDR3 is built from 16 residues. The germline V gene encodes CDR1 SNHLY and CDR2 FYNNEI. CDR3 protein: CASSGGLAGGEETQYF. CDR3 in DNA: TGTGCCAGCAGTGGTGGACTAGCGGGAGGGGAAGAGACCCAGTACTTC.

V usage is TRBV7-9 and J usage is TRBJ1-2, with 11 bases lining up with TRBD1. V lost 4 bases to trimming and J lost 8 bases; unmatched junction nucleotides: 6. Germline values: CDR1 SEHNR, CDR2 FQNEAQ (reference sequence). CDR3 size: 14 residues. The CDR3, as DNA: TGTGCCAGCAGCTCCGGACAGGGGGCGGTCGGCTACACCTTC. Translating it yields CASSSGQGAVGYTF. Supplemented by reference TRBV7-9 and TRBJ1-2, the full variable domain reads DTGVSQNPRHKITKRGQNVTFRCDPISEHNRLYWYRQTLGQGPEFLTYFQNEAQLEKSRLLSDRFSAERPKGSFSTLEIQRTEQGDSAMYLCASSSGQGAVGYTFGSGTRLTVV.

The chain couples TRBV18 to TRBJ2-7, with D tentatively TRBD2 (5 bases). The germline CDR1 and CDR2 sequences are KGHSH and LQKENI. Between the trimmed V and J ends, which lost 2 bases and 0 bases, there was a span of 14 bases. CDR3 size: 16 residues. Here the CDR3 DNA reads TGTGCCAGCTCACCAGGGAGACTTATCTCCTCCTACGAGCAGTACTTC. It codes for CASSPGRLISSYEQYF.

This clonotype was counted between two and nine times. The chain couples TRBV20-1 to TRBJ2-7; D is undetermined. Germline assignment: CDR1 DFQATT and CDR2 SNEGSKA (reference sequence). The length of the CDR3 is 14 residues. Trimming took off 5 bases at V and 0 bases at J, with 14 bases between the two ends. CDR3 sequence reads: CSADRVGFSYEQYF. CDR3 DNA: TGCAGTGCTGACCGCGTTGGGTTCTCCTACGAGCAGTACTTC.

The CDR3 protein is CASSHTGTDNYGYTF. In DNA, the CDR3 is TGCGCCAGCAGTCATACCGGGACAGATAACTATGGCTACACCTTC. J is TRBJ1-2 and V is TRBV23-1; TRBD1 aligns across 7 bases. TRBV23-1 belongs to the ORF category, with a function that is uncertain. J was trimmed by 1 base and V by 3 bases; bases with no gene match: 5. CDR3 length: 15 amino acids.

This clonotype was observed a few times. Written as DNA, the CDR3 is TGTGCCAGCAGTGAATTAGGACCGAACACTGAAGCTTTCTTT. Protein product: CASSELGPNTEAFF. The chain carries TRBV25-1 and TRBJ1-1; no firm D call. CDR3 length: 14 amino acids. V lost 1 base to trimming and J lost 1 base, with 7 bases between them. CDR1 is MGHDK and CDR2 is SYGVNS in the germline V gene.

The sample holds a few counts of this clonotype. CDR3 sequence: CSVAKRHSDTGELFF. In DNA form, the CDR3 reads TGCAGCGTCGCGAAGAGGCACAGTGACACCGGGGAGCTGTTTTTT. The chain employs TRBV29-1 and TRBJ2-2, with no clear D. The V and J ends lost 6 bases and 3 bases respectively, with 17 bases between them. Germline V gives CDR1 SQVTM, CDR2 ANQGSEA. This CDR3 spans 15 amino acids.

The chain joins TRBV7-3 to TRBJ2-2, with D possibly matching TRBD2 (6 bases). Trimming removed 6 bases from V and 7 bases from J, with 9 bases in between. Germline CDR1 and CDR2: SGHTA and FQGTGA. The CDR3 runs to 12 residues. The CDR3 DNA follows: TGTGCCAGCAGTCGGGAGATCGGGGAGCTGTTTTTT. Its translation is CASSREIGELFF.

This clonotype has a handful of counts. V usage is TRBV7-3 and J usage is TRBJ2-2, with TRBD2 matching over 7 bases. Germline V gene sequence: CDR1 SGHTA, CDR2 FQGTGA. The junction had 7 bases not matched to a gene; V was cut back by 0 bases and J by 3 bases. This CDR3 is built from 17 residues. CDR3 DNA sequence: TGTGCCAGCAGCTTAACGAGGGCTAGCGGCGACACCGGGGAGCTGTTTTTT. Its protein product is CASSLTRASGDTGELFF.

The chain uses TRBV20-1 and TRBJ2-1, with 16 bases matching TRBD2. CDR1 DFQATT and CDR2 SNEGSKA come from the germline V gene (reference sequence). The CDR3 extends over 18 amino acids. V shed 3 bases and J 1 base; nucleotides not matched to a gene: 6. The CDR3 DNA follows: TGCAGTGCTAGTCAGCCGGGACTAGCGGGGGGGTCCTACAATGAGCAGTTCTTC. Encoded protein: CSASQPGLAGGSYNEQFF.

This clonotype was counted between two and nine times. The V and J genes are TRBV29-1 and TRBJ2-3; the D is unclear. The CDR3 length is 13 residues. The V end was cut by 6 bases, the J end by 2 bases, with 12 bases between. Germline lookup yields CDR1 SQVTM and CDR2 ANQGSEA. In DNA form, the CDR3 reads TGCAGCGTACTCAGGCGCCCCACAGATACGCAGTATTTT. Translation gives CSVLRRPTDTQYF.

The V gene is TRBV5-6, the J gene TRBJ2-3; D unresolved. V was trimmed by 0 bases and J by 1 base, leaving 9 bases between them. The V gene's germline CDR1 is SGHDT and CDR2 YYEEEE. The CDR3 is 15 amino acids. The CDR3 coding sequence is TGTGCCAGCAGCTTGGTGCAGGTCCGCACAGATACGCAGTATTTT. It yields the protein CASSLVQVRTDTQYF.

This rearrangement joins TRBV3-1 to TRBJ1-1; D perhaps matches TRBD1 (6 bases). The germline gives CDR1 LGHDT, CDR2 YNNKEL (reference sequence). The CDR3 has 14 amino acids. The V gene lost 10 bases and the J gene lost 1 base, with 16 bases spanning the gap. The CDR3 sequence is CATSTGMKNTEAFF. CDR3 bases: TGTGCCACTAGCACAGGGATGAAGAACACTGAAGCTTTCTTT.

This clonotype appeared a few times. The V gene is TRBV6-5, the J gene TRBJ2-1; D is ambiguous. V lost 4 bases and J lost 8, with 9 bases in between. Germline CDR1 is MNHEY and CDR2 is SVGAGI. The CDR3 sequence is 12 residues long. The CDR3 DNA sequence: TGTGCCAGCAGTTCACACCCCCATGAGCAGTTCTTC. Translated, it gives CASSSHPHEQFF.

This clonotype has just a few counts. This chain links TRBV12-3 or TRBV12-4 with TRBJ2-3; 8 bases are a match to TRBD2. The CDR3 covers 15 residues. Losses at the gene ends were 6 bases for V and 5 bases for J; bases not matched to a gene: 10. In DNA, the CDR3 is TGTGCCAGCAGCCCCCCGGGGGGGCGCCTAGATACGCAGTATTTT. Translating it yields CASSPPGGRLDTQYF.